This T cell receptor (beta chain) appears in the sequencing data of a study of cytomegalovirus exposure and HLA in healthy donors. V was pared by 4 bases and J by 7 bases, with 5 bases of the junction left unmatched. The CDR3 has 14 residues. Germline lookup yields CDR1 MGHRA and CDR2 YSYEKL. Researchers ran the PCR with 60 Vbeta and 13 Jbeta primers. Assay: immunoSEQ multiplex PCR; the TCRdb copy retains only in-frame clones and omits some. Among some 200,000 clones listed, under 70% were seen once. This clone has only a few counts. The receptor was derived from a man aged 40-50 years in good health and CMV-seropositive. This chain uses TRBV4-1 with TRBJ1-5, with 9 bases aligning to TRBD1. Material: PBMCs. This CDR3 is CASSPGQGGQPQHF. In DNA, the CDR3 is TGCGCCAGCAGCCCGGGACAGGGTGGGCAGCCCCAGCATTTT.